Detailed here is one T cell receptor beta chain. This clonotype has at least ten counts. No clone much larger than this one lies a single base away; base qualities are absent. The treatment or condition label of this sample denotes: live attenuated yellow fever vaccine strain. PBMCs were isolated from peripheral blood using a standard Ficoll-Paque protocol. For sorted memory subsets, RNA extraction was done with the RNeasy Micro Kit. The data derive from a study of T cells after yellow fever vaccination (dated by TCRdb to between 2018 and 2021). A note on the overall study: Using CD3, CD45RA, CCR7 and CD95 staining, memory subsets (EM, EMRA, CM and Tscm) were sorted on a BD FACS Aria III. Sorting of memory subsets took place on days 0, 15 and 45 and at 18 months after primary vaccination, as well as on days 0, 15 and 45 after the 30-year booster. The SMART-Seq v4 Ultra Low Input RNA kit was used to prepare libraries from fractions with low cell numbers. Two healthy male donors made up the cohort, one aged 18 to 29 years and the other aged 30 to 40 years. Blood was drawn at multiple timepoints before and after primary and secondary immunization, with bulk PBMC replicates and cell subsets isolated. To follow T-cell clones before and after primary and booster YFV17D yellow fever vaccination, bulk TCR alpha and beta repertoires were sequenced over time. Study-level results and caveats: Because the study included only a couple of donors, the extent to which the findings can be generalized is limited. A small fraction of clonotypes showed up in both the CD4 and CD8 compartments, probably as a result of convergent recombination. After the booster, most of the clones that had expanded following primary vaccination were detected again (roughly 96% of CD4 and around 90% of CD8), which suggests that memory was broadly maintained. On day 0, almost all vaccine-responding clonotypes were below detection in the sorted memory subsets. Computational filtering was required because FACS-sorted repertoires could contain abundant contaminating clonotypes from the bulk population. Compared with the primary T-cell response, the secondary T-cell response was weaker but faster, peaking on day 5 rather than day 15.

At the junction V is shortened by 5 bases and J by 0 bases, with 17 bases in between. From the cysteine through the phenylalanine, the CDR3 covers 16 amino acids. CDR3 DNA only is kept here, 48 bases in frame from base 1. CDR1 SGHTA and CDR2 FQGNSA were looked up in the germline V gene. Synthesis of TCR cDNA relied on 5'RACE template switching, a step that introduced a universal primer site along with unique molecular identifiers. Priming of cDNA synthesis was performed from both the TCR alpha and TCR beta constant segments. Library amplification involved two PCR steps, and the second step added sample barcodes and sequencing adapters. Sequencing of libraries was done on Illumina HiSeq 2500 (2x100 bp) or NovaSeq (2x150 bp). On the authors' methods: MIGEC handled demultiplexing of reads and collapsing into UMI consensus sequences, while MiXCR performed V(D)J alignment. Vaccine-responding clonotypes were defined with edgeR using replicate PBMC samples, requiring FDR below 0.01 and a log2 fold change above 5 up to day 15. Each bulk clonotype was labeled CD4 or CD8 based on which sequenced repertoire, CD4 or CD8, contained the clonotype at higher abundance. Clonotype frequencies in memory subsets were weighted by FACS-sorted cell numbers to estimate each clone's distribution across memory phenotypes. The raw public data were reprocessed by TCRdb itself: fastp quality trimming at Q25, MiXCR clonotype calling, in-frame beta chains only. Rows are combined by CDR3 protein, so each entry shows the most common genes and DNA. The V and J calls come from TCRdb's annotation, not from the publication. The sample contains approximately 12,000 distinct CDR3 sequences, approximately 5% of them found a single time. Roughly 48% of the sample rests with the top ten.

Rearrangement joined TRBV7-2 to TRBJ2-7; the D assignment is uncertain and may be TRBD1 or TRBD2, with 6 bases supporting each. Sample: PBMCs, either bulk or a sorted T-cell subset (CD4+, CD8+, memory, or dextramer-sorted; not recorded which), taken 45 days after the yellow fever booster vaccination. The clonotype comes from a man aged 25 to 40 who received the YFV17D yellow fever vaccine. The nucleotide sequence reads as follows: TGTGCCAGCAGCCCCCTAGGGGGGTTCGGCTCCTACGAGCAGTACTTC. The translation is CASSPLGGFGSYEQYF. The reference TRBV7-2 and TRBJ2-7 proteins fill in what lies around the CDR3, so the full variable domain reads GAGVSQSPSNKVTEKGKDVELRCDPISGHTALYWYRQSLGQGLEFLIYFQGNSAPDKSGLPSDRFSAERTGGSVSTLTIQRTQQEDSAVYLCASSPLGGFGSYEQYFGPGTRLTVT.